The 4 T cell receptor beta chains below come from one sample, sequenced in a study of shared clonotypes between healthy human individuals. Naive-designated CD8 cells lacked CD45RO, were positively enriched for CCR7, and omitted terminally differentiated effector memory CD45RA+ cells. Only in-frame clones appear in the TCRdb table, and some are missing; sequencing was by immunoSEQ multiplex PCR. In the table there are about 2.1 million clones, more than 85% of which are singletons. Material for sequencing was naive CD8+ T cells from PBMCs. These receptors came from a man younger than 35 in good health. Some clones in this sample may be carry-over from other donors' samples.

This chain uses TRBV18 with TRBJ2-1; D is unclear. The CDR3 extends over 15 amino acids. V shed 3 bases and J shed 0 bases, with 9 bases lying between them. From germline, CDR1 is KGHSH and CDR2 LQKENI. DNA for the CDR3: TGTGCCAGCTCACCCATACCAAGCTCCTACAATGAGCAGTTCTTC. This gives the protein CASSPIPSSYNEQFF.

This rearrangement joins TRBV7-2 to TRBJ1-1, with D unclear. Germline V lookup: CDR1 SGHTA, CDR2 FQGNSA. The V gene lost 5 bases and the J gene lost 3 bases, with 13 bases spanning the gap. This CDR3 is built from 14 residues. The DNA for the CDR3 is TGTGCCAGCAGCCAGCCAAGGAGGCACACTGAAGCTTTCTTT. Amino acid sequence: CASSQPRRHTEAFF.

V is TRBV11-2 and J is TRBJ1-1; 8 nucleotides align to TRBD1. After removal of 3 bases from V and 7 bases from J, the junction contained 4 bases not matched to a gene. This CDR3 is built from 13 residues. Looked up from germline, CDR1 is SGHAT and CDR2 is FQNNGV. The CDR3 region has the DNA TGTGCCAGCAGCTTCCAGGGGGCGAATGAAGCTTTCTTT. Translation gives CASSFQGANEAFF.

The chain is built from TRBV28 and TRBJ2-1, with no clear D. From germline, CDR1 is MDHEN and CDR2 SYDVKM. Trimming left V 8 bases short and J 4 bases short, with 15 bases between. The CDR3 covers 14 residues. CDR3 sequence: CASARTVSYNEQFF. The DNA of the CDR3 is TGTGCCAGCGCCCGGACCGTGAGTTACAATGAGCAGTTCTTC.